These 21 T cell receptor beta chains share one sample of origin, sequenced in a study of blood T cell repertoires in COVID-19. TCRdb keeps only in-frame clones here, not all; method: immunoSEQ multiplex PCR. The sample includes more than 95,000 clones, roughly 90% seen only once; the top ten take 15% to 20%. The sample taken for sequencing was peripheral blood. These receptors came from a woman of 80 years or more in a cohort sampled during active COVID-19.

The chain recombines TRBV6-2 or TRBV6-3 with TRBJ2-1; maybe TRBD2 (7 bases). Germline V gives CDR1 MNHEY, CDR2 SVGEGT. CDR3 length: 16 amino acids. The germline V and J ends were trimmed by 6 bases and 3 bases, with 18 bases remaining between them. CDR3 DNA sequence: TGTGCCAGCAGCCCCCGGGGGCGGGGGCTCTACAATGAGCAGTTCTTC. Its translation: CASSPRGRGLYNEQFF.

CDR3 sequence (DNA): TGTGCCAGCAGTTACCGGGGACAGGGAAACGAGCAGTACTTC. Translated, it gives CASSYRGQGNEQYF. This sequence joins TRBV6-6 and TRBJ2-7, with 9 bases identical to TRBD1. Trimming removed 2 bases from V and 5 bases from J; junction bases left unmatched: 4. The CDR3 extends over 14 amino acids. Germline CDR1 reads MNHNY; CDR2 reads SVGAGI (reference sequence).

V usage is TRBV2 and J usage is TRBJ2-7; a possible D gene is TRBD1 (5 bases). The CDR3 spans 15 residues. The V end was cut by 6 bases, the J end by 2 bases, with 17 bases between. The germline V gene has CDR1 SNHLY and CDR2 FYNNEI. Here the CDR3 reads CASRGGQGAAYEQYF. The CDR3 DNA reads TGTGCCAGCAGGGGTGGGCAGGGCGCGGCCTACGAGCAGTACTTC.

The chain joins TRBV10-2 to TRBJ1-2, with D maybe TRBD1 (6 bases). V lost 3 bases and J lost 2, with 22 bases in between. The CDR3 extends over 18 amino acids. From germline, CDR1 is WSHSY and CDR2 SAAADI. The CDR3 reads CASSDPAEDRIKNYGYTF. The CDR3 DNA reads TGCGCCAGCAGTGATCCGGCCGAAGACAGGATCAAAAACTATGGCTACACCTTC.

This clone was recorded a few times. This sequence joins TRBV19 and TRBJ1-6; 7 bases fit TRBD1. This CDR3 contains 15 residues. V was clipped by 4 bases and J by 7 bases; unmatched bases: 7. Germline values: CDR1 LNHDA, CDR2 SQIVND (reference sequence). In nucleotides, the CDR3 is TGTGCCAGTAGTACCGACAGGGTACGGAATTCACCCCTCCACTTT. Translated: CASSTDRVRNSPLHF. Based on the CDR3 plus reference TRBV19 and TRBJ1-6, the full variable domain is DGGITQSPKYLFRKEGQNVTLSCEQNLNHDAMYWYRQDPGQGLRLIYYSQIVNDFQKGDIAEGYSVSREKKESFPLTVTSAQKNPTAFYLCASSTDRVRNSPLHFGNGTRLTVT.

The chain is built from TRBV5-1 and TRBJ2-1; the D is unclear. From germline, CDR1 is SGHRS and CDR2 YFSETQ. Trimming removed 6 bases at V and 6 bases at J, with 16 bases between. The CDR3 totals 14 residues. The CDR3 DNA reads TGCGCCAGCACCATTGGGCACCAGACCAATGAGCAGTTCTTC. This codes for CASTIGHQTNEQFF.

The J gene is TRBJ2-5, the V gene TRBV7-9, with 12 bases lining up with TRBD2. The trim removed 5 bases at V and 1 base at J, leaving 5 bases unmatched. The germline gives CDR1 SEHNR, CDR2 FQNEAQ (reference sequence). This CDR3 has 16 amino acids. CDR3 protein: CASSPQTSGSQETQYF. The CDR3 DNA reads as TGTGCCAGCAGCCCTCAGACTAGCGGGAGCCAAGAGACCCAGTACTTC.

J is TRBJ2-1 and V is TRBV14; 11 nucleotides match TRBD2. The V segment lost 2 bases and the J segment 0 bases; nucleotides outside the gene matches: 9. This CDR3 comprises 19 residues. The germline V gene has CDR1 SGHDN and CDR2 FVKESK. CDR3 nucleotides: TGTGCCAGCAGCCAAAGGGGTAGCGGGGGGGGCAGCTCCTACAATGAGCAGTTCTTC. Its translation is CASSQRGSGGGSSYNEQFF.

The chain has TRBV28 and TRBJ2-7; maybe TRBD1 (6 bases). The CDR3 runs 15 residues. V was trimmed by 6 bases and J by 2 bases, leaving 17 bases between them. Germline V gives CDR1 MDHEN, CDR2 SYDVKM. The CDR3 nucleotides are TGTGCCAGCAGCCGAAATCAGGGGATTCCCTACGAGCAGTACTTC. Protein: CASSRNQGIPYEQYF.

This chain uses TRBV27 with TRBJ2-7; 13 bases are a match to TRBD2. This CDR3 is built from 14 residues. Germline loops: CDR1 MNHEY, CDR2 SMNVEV (reference sequence). V gave up 5 bases and J gave up 12 bases; unmatched junction bases: 10. The CDR3 is CASSGGQLAGGLYF. The CDR3 region has the DNA TGTGCCAGCAGTGGGGGGCAACTAGCGGGAGGGTTGTACTTC.

CDR3 in DNA: TGTGCCAGCAGCTCCCTACCCCTAGACAGGGGGAAAAACAATGAGCAGTTCTTC. Translating it yields CASSSLPLDRGKNNEQFF. The rearrangement links TRBV7-9 to TRBJ2-1; 9 positions match TRBD1. CDR3 size: 18 residues. After removal of 4 bases from V and 5 bases from J, the junction contained 15 bases not matched to a gene. Germline loops: CDR1 SEHNR, CDR2 FQNEAQ (reference sequence).

This clone was observed once. V is TRBV14 and J is TRBJ1-1; perhaps TRBD1 as D (5 bases). The V end lost 2 bases, the J end lost 11 bases, and 12 bases lay between the germline ends. Germline V lookup: CDR1 SGHDN, CDR2 FVKESK. This CDR3 is 12 amino acids long. The CDR3 DNA sequence: TGTGCCAGCAGCCAAAATCGGGGGAAGGCTTTCTTT. Translating it yields CASSQNRGKAFF.

The J gene is TRBJ1-1, the V gene TRBV28; D unresolved. Germline CDR1 reads MDHEN; CDR2 reads SYDVKM. V gave up 0 bases and J gave up 0 bases, with 17 bases separating them. The CDR3 spans 18 residues. The CDR3 DNA reads TGTGCCAGCAGTTTATGGTGGACTGCGAGGCCCATGAACACTGAAGCTTTCTTT. Amino acids: CASSLWWTARPMNTEAFF.

The genes are TRBV9 and TRBJ1-3; a possible D gene is TRBD1 (6 bases). The V gene lost 0 bases and the J gene lost 0 bases, with 13 bases spanning the gap. The germline V gene encodes CDR1 SGDLS and CDR2 YYNGEE. There are 17 residues in the CDR3. The chain's CDR3 is CASSVEARGTSGNTIYF. The CDR3 DNA is TGTGCCAGCAGCGTAGAGGCCAGGGGCACCTCTGGAAACACCATATATTTT.

In its sample, this clone was seen once. The CDR3 DNA sequence: TGTGCCAGCAGCTCGGTAGCGGGACACCATGAGCAGTACTTC. Its translation: CASSSVAGHHEQYF. The chain links TRBV6-6 to TRBJ2-7, with 8 bases aligning to TRBD2. The CDR3 contains 14 residues. Germline loops: CDR1 MNHNY, CDR2 SVGAGI (reference sequence). After removal of 6 bases from V and 7 bases from J, the junction contained 11 bases not matched to a gene.

This chain uses TRBV27 with TRBJ2-2; the match to TRBD1 covers 7 bases. V was pared by 5 bases and J by 0 bases, with 9 bases of the junction left unmatched. This CDR3 comprises 17 residues. Germline V lookup: CDR1 MNHEY, CDR2 SMNVEV (reference sequence). The CDR3 spells CASSVISTGPNTGELFF. The CDR3 nucleotides are TGTGCCAGCAGTGTAATATCGACAGGGCCGAACACCGGGGAGCTGTTTTTT.

The chain carries TRBV11-2 and TRBJ2-4; maybe TRBD1 (5 bases). Germline CDR1 is SGHAT and CDR2 is FQNNGV. V shed 0 bases and J shed 6 bases, with 12 bases lying between them. The CDR3 is made up of 15 amino acids. The CDR3 spells CASSLDRDRVNIQYF. DNA for the CDR3: TGTGCCAGCAGCTTAGATAGAGACAGAGTAAACATTCAGTACTTC.

The chain recombines TRBV12-5 with TRBJ1-1; D may be TRBD1 (5 bases). The CDR3 loop spans 13 amino acids. Per germline, CDR1 LGHNT and CDR2 FRNRAP. Deletions cut 5 bases from V and 2 bases from J, with 9 bases between. CDR3 nucleotides: TGTGCTAGTGGTCTCCAGGGAAACACTGAAGCTTTCTTT. Its translation is CASGLQGNTEAFF.

J is TRBJ2-7 and V is TRBV7-2; 7 bases map to TRBD1. Trimming removed 2 bases from V and 7 bases from J; junction bases left unmatched: 11. This CDR3 region has 15 residues. CDR1 and CDR2 (germline): SGHTA, FQGNSA. Here the CDR3 reads CASSLNMAGGQEQYF. DNA of the CDR3: TGTGCCAGCAGCTTAAATATGGCAGGGGGTCAGGAGCAGTACTTC.

V usage is TRBV6-2 or TRBV6-3 and J usage is TRBJ2-3; TRBD2 matches 10 bases. The CDR3 totals 16 residues. Looked up from germline, CDR1 is MNHEY and CDR2 is SVGEGT. Losses at the gene ends were 6 bases for V and 0 bases for J; bases not matched to a gene: 6. The CDR3 bases are TGTGCCAGCAGCCTCACTAGCGGGGTTAGCACAGATACGCAGTATTTT. Translating it yields CASSLTSGVSTDTQYF.

CDR3: CASSGGPAYEQYF. The CDR3 nucleotides are TGTGCCAGCAGCGGGGGCCCAGCCTACGAGCAGTACTTC. The chain combines TRBV5-5 with TRBJ2-7, with D tentatively TRBD1 (6 bases). Germline V gene data show CDR1 as SGHKS and CDR2 as YYEKEE (reference sequence). Trimming took off 4 bases at V and 2 bases at J, with 10 bases between the two ends. The CDR3 contains 13 residues.